The clone carrying this T cell receptor beta chain was recorded at least ten times. No antigen is known for it. The entry originates in a study of T-cell reconstitution after alpha-beta-depleted transplantation in children. Overall study results and limits: TCRbeta diversity was high at day 60 in some patients (a result of surviving recipient T cells and thymic progenitors). Reports say that about two months after transplant, the alpha-beta T cells came out of several hundred graft clones that had expanded. Hyperexpanded clones declined; after one year, newly produced T cells mostly supplied diversity.

Germline lookup yields CDR1 SEHNR and CDR2 FQNEAQ (reference sequence). CDR3 length: 14 amino acids. The V gene lost 2 bases and the J gene lost 2 bases, with 10 bases spanning the gap. Library preparation (for TCRbeta) was performed with unique molecular identifiers. TCRdb ran MiXCR on the PCR reads and lists one entry per CDR3 protein. The table shows over 90,000 distinct CDR3 sequences, with approximately 6% occurring only once. The source material was PBMCs, mostly from graft donor cells, sampled 60 days after TCRalphabeta/CD19-depleted stem cell transplant. The receptor comes from a female patient aged 2-9 years who had a stem cell transplant for Fanconi anemia, so the T cells may come from the graft donor. This chain uses TRBV7-9 with TRBJ2-7; the D is unclear. In DNA, the CDR3 is TGTGCCAGCAGCTTAACACAGACCACCTACGAGCAGTACTTC. It yields the protein CASSLTQTTYEQYF.